This T cell receptor (beta chain) was captured by sequencing in a study of spatial heterogeneity in lung cancer. Study-level background: Matched bulk RNA-seq gave a T cell module score that correlated strongly with tumor-region TCR transcript counts.

Points from the study as a whole: It was estimated that coverage of tumor T cells reached approximately 7% for alpha chains and over 12% for beta chains. In tumors, expanded intratumoral alpha and beta TCR counts tracked mutation counts.

This clonotype occurred many times. Its antigen is unknown. From germline, CDR1 is DFQATT and CDR2 SNEGSKA (reference sequence). This CDR3 contains 14 residues. Deletions cut 7 bases from V and 2 bases from J, with 17 bases between. Indicated time point: sample taken at primary tumor resection. Donation came from over 60 patients with untreated early-stage non-small cell lung cancer. Whole RNA, isolated from tumor, nontumor lung or frozen PBMC, was sequenced without prior sorting. From the 5' RACE reads, TCRdb called clonotypes with MiXCR, one entry per CDR3 protein. Among around 19,000 distinct CDR3 sequences listed, roughly 15% were seen once.

The sequenced sample was lung tumor tissue, obtained at surgery. This chain joins TRBV20-1 and TRBJ2-5; maybe TRBD1 (6 bases). The receptor was derived from a female donor with early-stage non-small cell lung cancer. As DNA, the CDR3 is TGCAGTGTGAGAGGGGGTAGGGGGCAAGAGACCCAGTACTTC. Translating it yields CSVRGGRGQETQYF.